The subject of this entry is one TCR beta chain. This clonotype was detected ten times or more. Its specific antigen is unknown. Nothing much larger sits one base from this clone, and base qualities are not available. Between the V and J ends, shortened by 0 bases and 4 bases respectively, the junction contains 11 bases. The germline V gene provides CDR1 SGHRS and CDR2 YFSETQ. Spanning cysteine to phenylalanine, the CDR3 consists of 15 amino acids. The entry retains the CDR3 DNA only, 45 bases that are in frame from base 1. This record belongs to a study of T cells after yellow fever vaccination (dated by TCRdb to about 2019). The study in broad terms: Libraries from fractions with low cell numbers were prepared with the SMART-Seq v4 Ultra Low Input RNA kit. Bulk PBMC replicates and cell subsets were isolated from blood drawn at multiple timepoints before and after both primary and secondary immunization. To follow T-cell clones before and after primary and booster YFV17D yellow fever vaccination, bulk TCR alpha and beta repertoires were sequenced over time. Two healthy male donors, one aged 18 to 30 and one aged 30 to 40 years, were included in the cohort. Overall results and qualifications from the work: Compared with the primary T-cell response, the secondary T-cell response was faster but weaker, reaching its peak on day 5 rather than on day 15. After the booster, most of the clones that had expanded following primary vaccination were detected again (roughly 97% of CD4 and around 90% of CD8), which suggests that memory was broadly maintained. Computational filtering was required because FACS-sorted repertoires could contain abundant contaminating clonotypes from the bulk population. A small fraction of clonotypes appeared in both the CD4 and CD8 compartments, likely as a result of convergent recombination. The study included only a couple of donors, which limits how far the findings can be generalized.

TCRdb names Illumina NovaSeq 6000 as the instrument used. Synthesis of TCR cDNA relied on 5'RACE template switching, a step that introduced a universal primer site along with unique molecular identifiers. Priming for cDNA synthesis came from both the TCR alpha and TCR beta constant segments. Library amplification involved two PCR steps, and the second step added sample barcodes and sequencing adapters. Libraries were sequenced on Illumina HiSeq 2500 (2x100 bp) or NovaSeq (2x150 bp). Concerning the study's data processing: Reads were demultiplexed and collapsed into UMI consensus sequences with MIGEC, and V(D)J alignment was performed with MiXCR. Clonotypes responding to the vaccine were identified with edgeR on replicate PBMC samples, with the criteria of FDR below 0.01 and a log2 fold change above 5 up to day 15. Each bulk clonotype was labeled CD4 or CD8 based on which sequenced repertoire, CD4 or CD8, contained the clonotype at higher abundance. Clones were called with MiXCR by TCRdb after fastp trimmed the public reads at Q25, and only in-frame beta chains were retained. Entries are consolidated by CDR3 protein sequence, retaining the most common genes and DNA. TCRdb, not the original authors, processed these V and J calls. In all, the sample holds approximately 150,000 distinct CDR3 sequences, and 7% to 10% of those were seen once. The ten largest clones represent about 40% of the sample.

The treatment or condition label for this specimen denotes: live attenuated yellow fever vaccine strain. A standard Ficoll-Paque protocol was used to isolate PBMCs from peripheral blood. Dynabeads CD4 and CD8 positive selection kits were used to isolate CD4 and CD8 T-cell fractions. RNA was extracted with TriZol from bulk PBMCs, CD4 and CD8 fractions, and dextramer-positive and dextramer-negative fractions. Source: CD8+ T cells sorted from PBMCs, taken 45 days after the yellow fever booster vaccination. The receptor chain draws on TRBV5-1 and TRBJ2-1; the D assignment is uncertain and may be TRBD1 or TRBD2, with 5 bases supporting each. The clonotype comes from a man aged 18-30 years who received the YFV17D yellow fever vaccine. CDR3 sequence: CASSLGWGFYNEQFF. The nucleotides are TGCGCCAGCAGCTTGGGCTGGGGGTTTTACAATGAGCAGTTCTTC. With all but the CDR3 taken from the reference TRBV5-1 and TRBJ2-1 genes, the full variable domain is: KAGVTQTPRYLIKTRGQQVTLSCSPISGHRSVSWYQQTPGQGLQFLFEYFSETQRNKGNFPGRFSGRQFSNSRSEMNVSTLELGDSALYLCASSLGWGFYNEQFFGPGTRLTVL.